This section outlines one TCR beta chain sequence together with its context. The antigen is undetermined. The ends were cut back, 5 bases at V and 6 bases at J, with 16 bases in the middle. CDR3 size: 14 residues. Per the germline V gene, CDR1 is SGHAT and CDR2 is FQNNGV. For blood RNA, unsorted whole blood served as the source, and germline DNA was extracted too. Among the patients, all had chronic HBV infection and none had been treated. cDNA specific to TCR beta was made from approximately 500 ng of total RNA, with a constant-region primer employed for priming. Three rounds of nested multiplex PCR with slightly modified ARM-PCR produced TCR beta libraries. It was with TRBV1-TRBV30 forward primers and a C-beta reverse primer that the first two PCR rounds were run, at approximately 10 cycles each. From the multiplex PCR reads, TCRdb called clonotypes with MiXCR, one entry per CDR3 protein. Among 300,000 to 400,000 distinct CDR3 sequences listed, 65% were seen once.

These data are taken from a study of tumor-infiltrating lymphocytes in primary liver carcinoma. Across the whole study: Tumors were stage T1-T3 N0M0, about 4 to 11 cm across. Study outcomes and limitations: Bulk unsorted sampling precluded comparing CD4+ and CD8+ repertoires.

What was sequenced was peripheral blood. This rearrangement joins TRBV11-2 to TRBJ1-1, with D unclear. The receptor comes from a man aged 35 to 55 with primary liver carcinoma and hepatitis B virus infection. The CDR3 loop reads CASSVTRTSSEAFF. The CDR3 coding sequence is TGTGCCAGCAGCGTGACAAGGACTTCCTCTGAAGCTTTCTTT.